The present TCR beta chain was sequenced within a study of T cell changes during pregnancy in multiple sclerosis. V lost 7 bases and J lost 6, with 7 bases in between. CDR3 length equals 11 residues. Germline loops: CDR1 MDHEN, CDR2 SYDVKM. TCRdb's copy holds only in-frame clones and misses some; the assay was immunoSEQ multiplex PCR. This sample has around 80,000 clones, with under 95% found just once. This specimen was peripheral blood, taken before pregnancy. The TCR sequence derives from a female donor with multiple sclerosis, enrolled in a pregnancy study. V is TRBV28 and J is TRBJ2-1; D is possibly TRBD2 (5 bases). The CDR3 DNA is TGTGCCAGCACGGACTTCAATGAGCAGTTCTTC. Residues: CASTDFNEQFF.